The 24 T cell receptor beta chains presented below share a single source sample, sequenced in a study of cytomegalovirus exposure and HLA in healthy donors. 13 Jbeta primers and 60 Vbeta primers were used for the PCR. TCRdb's copy holds only in-frame clones and misses some; the assay was immunoSEQ multiplex PCR. The sample data list 150,000 to 200,000 clones. The sample was PBMCs. All receptors come from a woman between 18 and 30 years old in good health and CMV-seropositive.

V usage is TRBV4-2 and J usage is TRBJ2-2, with TRBD1 matching over 8 bases. This CDR3 is 15 amino acids long. With 2 bases clipped from V and 6 bases from J, the junction kept 5 bases outside the gene matches. Germline V gene lookup returns CDR1 LGHNA and CDR2 YNFKEQ. The CDR3 DNA reads TGTGCCAGCAGCCAACTACTACAGGGGGCCGGGGAGCTGTTTTTT. Translating gives CASSQLLQGAGELFF.

The chain joins TRBV10-3 to TRBJ1-1; 8 positions agree with TRBD1. The CDR3 spans 15 residues. Germline trimming cut 1 base from V and 7 bases from J; bases unmatched to any gene: 8. The germline V gene has CDR1 ENHRY and CDR2 SYGVKD. The CDR3 DNA follows: TGTGCCATCAGTGAGTTGTCAGGGGGCCGCATTGAAGCTTTCTTT. The encoded protein is CAISELSGGRIEAFF.

This chain connects TRBV2 to TRBJ1-1; 8 nucleotides line up with TRBD1. Germline V CDR1 and CDR2: SNHLY, FYNNEI. The CDR3 runs 15 residues. V was clipped by 8 bases and J by 0 bases; unmatched bases: 8. The CDR3 coding sequence is TGTGCCAGCTCCCTCAGGGGGCAGATGAACACTGAAGCTTTCTTT. Translation: CASSLRGQMNTEAFF.

The chain combines TRBV5-1 with TRBJ2-2; weak D call: TRBD1 (6 bases). The CDR3 extends over 15 amino acids. Trimming cost V 2 bases and J 0 bases, with 8 bases left between them. Germline CDR1 is SGHRS and CDR2 is YFSETQ. As DNA, the CDR3 is TGCGCCAGCAGCTTCCGACAGGCGAACACCGGGGAGCTGTTTTTT. Translating gives CASSFRQANTGELFF.

The V and J genes are TRBV6-4 and TRBJ1-1, with D maybe TRBD1 (5 bases). Germline lookup yields CDR1 MRHNA and CDR2 SNTAGT. Trimming cost V 6 bases and J 0 bases, with 11 bases left between them. The CDR3 is 14 residues long. The CDR3 DNA reads as TGTGCCAGCAGGCCCTCAGGGATGAACACTGAAGCTTTCTTT. It encodes CASRPSGMNTEAFF.

V is TRBV4-1 and J is TRBJ2-5; 7 bases are shared with TRBD1. With V trimmed by 4 bases and J by 5 bases, 16 bases remained unmatched. The germline V gene has CDR1 MGHRA and CDR2 YSYEKL. The CDR3 totals 17 residues. The CDR3 sequence: CASSPSPTTGAPETQYF. CDR3 in DNA: TGCGCCAGCAGCCCCAGTCCCACTACAGGGGCCCCCGAGACCCAGTACTTC.

The genes are TRBV11-3 and TRBJ2-7; perhaps TRBD1 as D (5 bases). The germline V gene has CDR1 SGHNT and CDR2 YENEEA. This CDR3 has 14 residues. V lost 4 bases to trimming and J lost 3 bases, with 13 bases between them. Here the CDR3 reads CASSSKGLNYEQYF. The CDR3 bases are TGTGCCAGCAGCTCCAAGGGGCTCAACTACGAGCAGTACTTC.

This chain links TRBV2 with TRBJ1-5, with TRBD1 identical over 8 bases. The CDR3 consists of 14 residues. With V trimmed by 8 bases and J by 2 bases, 5 bases remained unmatched. Germline V gene sequence: CDR1 SNHLY, CDR2 FYNNEI. CDR3 protein: CASSQGERNQPQHF. CDR3 DNA: TGTGCCAGCTCACAGGGGGAGCGCAATCAGCCCCAGCATTTT.

The V call is TRBV11-3, the J call TRBJ2-3; a weak D match, TRBD1 (5 bases). The CDR3 sequence is 15 residues long. V lost 0 bases and J 2 bases, leaving 9 bases between the germline ends. The germline V gene has CDR1 SGHNT and CDR2 YENEEA. The CDR3 spells CASSLEGATTDTQYF. CDR3 nucleotides: TGTGCCAGCAGCTTAGAAGGGGCCACCACAGATACGCAGTATTTT. The full variable domain, rest sourced from reference TRBV11-3 and TRBJ2-3, is EAGVVQSPRYKIIEKKQPVAFWCNPISGHNTLYWYLQNLGQGPELLIRYENEEAVDDSQLPKDRFSAERLKGVDSTLKIQPAELGDSAVYLCASSLEGATTDTQYFGPGTRLTVL.

The chain joins TRBV19 to TRBJ2-7; 13 positions agree with TRBD2. The CDR3 loop spans 16 amino acids. V lost 5 bases and J lost 4; bases outside the gene matches: 8. The germline V gene encodes CDR1 LNHDA and CDR2 SQIVND (reference sequence). The CDR3 nucleotides read TGTGCCAGTAGTCCCCGAGGGACTAGCGGGATGTACGAGCAGTACTTC. It translates to CASSPRGTSGMYEQYF. Using reference TRBV19 and TRBJ2-7 for the parts outside the CDR3, the full variable domain is DGGITQSPKYLFRKEGQNVTLSCEQNLNHDAMYWYRQDPGQGLRLIYYSQIVNDFQKGDIAEGYSVSREKKESFPLTVTSAQKNPTAFYLCASSPRGTSGMYEQYFGPGTRLTVT.

The V call is TRBV9, the J call TRBJ2-7; the match to TRBD1 covers 8 bases. The CDR3 loop spans 13 amino acids. Trimming took 3 bases from V and 7 from J; bases not matched to a gene: 6. Germline CDR1 and CDR2: SGDLS and YYNGEE. The chain's CDR3 is CASSGGQGREQYF. Written as DNA, the CDR3 is TGTGCCAGCAGCGGAGGACAGGGACGGGAGCAGTACTTC.

This chain joins TRBV2 and TRBJ1-2, with TRBD1 matching over 7 bases. The CDR3 sequence is 13 residues long. V was pared by 6 bases and J by 5 bases, with 6 bases of the junction left unmatched. The germline gives CDR1 SNHLY, CDR2 FYNNEI. In nucleotides, the CDR3 is TGTGCCAGCAGATGGGGGACAGAATATGGCTACACCTTC. Protein: CASRWGTEYGYTF.

V usage is TRBV7-8 and J usage is TRBJ1-2; 7 nucleotides agree with TRBD1. Germline CDR1 is SGHVS and CDR2 is FQNEAQ. The CDR3 covers 15 residues. V shed 1 base, J shed 3 bases, and the junction held 5 bases outside the gene matches. CDR3 residues: CASSLVEGADYGYTF. CDR3 bases: TGTGCCAGCAGCTTAGTAGAGGGGGCGGACTATGGCTACACCTTC.

With regard to this clone: One end of the junction fails to match germline, which may point to a read error. This chain's CDR3 is CASSAAGATGELVF. CDR3 coding DNA: TGTGCCAGCTCTGCGGCGGGGGCCACCGGGGAGCTGGTTTTT. V gene TRBV6-4 combines with J gene TRBJ2-2; maybe TRBD2 (7 bases). The CDR3 is made up of 14 amino acids. Germline V CDR1 and CDR2: MRHNA, SNTAGT.

The chain carries TRBV5-4 and TRBJ2-2; 10 nucleotides align to TRBD1. CDR1 and CDR2 from the germline V gene are SGHNT and YYREEE (reference sequence). The V segment lost 4 bases and the J segment 2 bases; nucleotides outside the gene matches: 2. The CDR3 runs to 15 residues. CDR3 amino acids: CASSRDRGNTGELFF. DNA for the CDR3: TGTGCCAGCAGCCGGGACAGGGGAAACACCGGGGAGCTGTTTTTT. Full variable domain (missing parts from reference TRBV5-4 and TRBJ2-2): ETGVTQSPTHLIKTRGQQVTLRCSSQSGHNTVSWYQQALGQGPQFIFQYYREEENGRGNFPPRFSGLQFPNYSSELNVNALELDDSALYLCASSRDRGNTGELFFGEGSRLTVL.

A word on this clone: A read error may produce the germline difference seen at one junction end. The chain recombines TRBV7-3 with TRBJ1-1; 9 bases map to TRBD1. Per the germline V gene, CDR1 is SGHTA and CDR2 is FQGTGA. CDR3 length equals 14 residues. This CDR3 is CASSLTGGGTEAFF. In nucleotides, the CDR3 is TGTGCCAGCAGCCTAACAGGGGGCGGCACTGAAGCTTTCTTT. The full variable domain, rest sourced from reference TRBV7-3 and TRBJ1-1, is GAGVSQTPSNKVTEKGKYVELRCDPISGHTALYWYRQSLGQGPEFLIYFQGTGAADDSGLPNDRFFAVRPEGSVSTLKIQRTERGDSAVYLCASSLTGGGTEAFFGQGTRLTVV.

The rearrangement uses TRBV19 and TRBJ1-5; 10 nucleotides align to TRBD1. V was clipped by 4 bases and J by 7 bases; unmatched bases: 7. The CDR3 sequence is 15 residues long. Germline V gene data show CDR1 as LNHDA and CDR2 as SQIVND (reference sequence). The CDR3 protein is CASSTRGTGDQPQHF. The CDR3 DNA follows: TGTGCCAGTAGTACACGCGGGACAGGGGACCAGCCCCAGCATTTT.

The J gene is TRBJ1-1, the V gene TRBV5-1; no clear D. CDR3 length: 13 residues. V dropped 6 bases and J dropped 0 bases, with 9 bases sitting between them. Germline CDR1 SGHRS, CDR2 YFSETQ. The CDR3 sequence is CASKTGLNTEAFF. As DNA, the CDR3 is TGCGCCAGCAAGACGGGGTTGAACACTGAAGCTTTCTTT.

The rearrangement links TRBV7-8 to TRBJ2-2, with D possibly matching TRBD2 (6 bases). The CDR3 consists of 16 residues. Trimming removed 1 base at V and 2 bases at J, with 11 bases between. The germline gives CDR1 SGHVS, CDR2 FQNEAQ. CDR3 sequence reads: CASSLEAAGNTGELFF. The CDR3 DNA reads TGTGCCAGCAGCTTAGAGGCAGCGGGTAACACCGGGGAGCTGTTTTTT.

This sequence joins TRBV4-2 and TRBJ1-2, with 9 bases identical to TRBD1. Germline CDR1 and CDR2: LGHNA and YNFKEQ. V dropped 2 bases and J dropped 0; count of bases not matched to a gene: 7. CDR3 length: 17 residues. CDR3 in amino acids: CASSQYAGTGSNYGYTF. In DNA, the CDR3 is TGTGCCAGCAGCCAATACGCCGGGACAGGGTCTAACTATGGCTACACCTTC.

This sequence joins TRBV5-1 and TRBJ2-3, with TRBD2 matching 9 bases. CDR1 is SGHRS and CDR2 is YFSETQ in the germline V gene. V was pared by 2 bases and J by 2 bases, with 3 bases of the junction left unmatched. The CDR3 has 15 residues. For the CDR3, the DNA is TGCGCCAGCAGCTTCAGCGGGAGGATCACAGATACGCAGTATTTT. Residues: CASSFSGRITDTQYF.

The CDR3 is CASSSLAGVETQYF. For the CDR3, the DNA is TGTGCCAGCAGCTCACTAGCGGGAGTAGAGACCCAGTACTTC. The chain joins TRBV2 to TRBJ2-5; the match to TRBD2 covers 11 bases. V lost 6 bases, J lost 4 bases, and 4 bases stayed unmatched. CDR3 length equals 14 residues. Germline CDR1 reads SNHLY; CDR2 reads FYNNEI.

The chain has TRBV11-3 and TRBJ2-2, with a weak D call TRBD1 (5 bases). The CDR3 spans 13 residues. Germline values: CDR1 SGHNT, CDR2 YENEEA. Trimming took off 2 bases at V and 7 bases at J, with 8 bases between the two ends. The DNA for the CDR3 is TGTGCCAGCAGCTTAAAGGGGCTCGGGGAGCTGTTTTTT. This sequence encodes CASSLKGLGELFF. Filled out from reference TRBV11-3 and TRBJ2-2, the complete variable domain reads EAGVVQSPRYKIIEKKQPVAFWCNPISGHNTLYWYLQNLGQGPELLIRYENEEAVDDSQLPKDRFSAERLKGVDSTLKIQPAELGDSAVYLCASSLKGLGELFFGEGSRLTVL.

V and J are TRBV2 and TRBJ2-7; 8 bases align to TRBD1. Germline V gene data show CDR1 as SNHLY and CDR2 as FYNNEI. V gave up 7 bases and J gave up 4 bases; unmatched junction bases: 9. CDR3 length: 14 residues. CDR3 sequence reads: CASTLDRVRYEQYF. CDR3 DNA: TGTGCCAGCACTCTGGACAGGGTCCGATACGAGCAGTACTTC.